The clone carrying this TCR beta chain was detected a few times. Its target is not known. Some clones are missing from TCRdb's copy, which holds only in-frame ones; the method was immunoSEQ multiplex PCR. The table includes roughly 1.4 million clones, approximately 98.5% detected once. This record comes from a study of shared clonotypes between healthy human individuals. Study-wide context: CD8 memory received one plate per donor, CD8 naive two, CD4 memory three and CD4 naive three.

Points from the study as a whole: Clonotype sharing among donors, it was expected, would be affected by sequencing depth.

Both subsets, CD45RA+ naive and CD45RA-negative memory, were split from the CD4+ cells. CDR1 and CDR2 (germline): SGHNT, YYREEE (reference sequence). The CDR3 has 12 amino acids. V lost 4 bases, J lost 7 bases, and 11 bases lay in between. The sequence was obtained from a young man in good health. The material sequenced was naive CD4+ T cells sorted from blood. Indicated subset: CD45RA+ positively selected. This sequence joins TRBV5-4 and TRBJ2-5; D call uncertain. DNA for the CDR3: TGTGCCAGCAGCAACGATGGGCGGACCCAGTACTTC. Its translation is CASSNDGRTQYF.